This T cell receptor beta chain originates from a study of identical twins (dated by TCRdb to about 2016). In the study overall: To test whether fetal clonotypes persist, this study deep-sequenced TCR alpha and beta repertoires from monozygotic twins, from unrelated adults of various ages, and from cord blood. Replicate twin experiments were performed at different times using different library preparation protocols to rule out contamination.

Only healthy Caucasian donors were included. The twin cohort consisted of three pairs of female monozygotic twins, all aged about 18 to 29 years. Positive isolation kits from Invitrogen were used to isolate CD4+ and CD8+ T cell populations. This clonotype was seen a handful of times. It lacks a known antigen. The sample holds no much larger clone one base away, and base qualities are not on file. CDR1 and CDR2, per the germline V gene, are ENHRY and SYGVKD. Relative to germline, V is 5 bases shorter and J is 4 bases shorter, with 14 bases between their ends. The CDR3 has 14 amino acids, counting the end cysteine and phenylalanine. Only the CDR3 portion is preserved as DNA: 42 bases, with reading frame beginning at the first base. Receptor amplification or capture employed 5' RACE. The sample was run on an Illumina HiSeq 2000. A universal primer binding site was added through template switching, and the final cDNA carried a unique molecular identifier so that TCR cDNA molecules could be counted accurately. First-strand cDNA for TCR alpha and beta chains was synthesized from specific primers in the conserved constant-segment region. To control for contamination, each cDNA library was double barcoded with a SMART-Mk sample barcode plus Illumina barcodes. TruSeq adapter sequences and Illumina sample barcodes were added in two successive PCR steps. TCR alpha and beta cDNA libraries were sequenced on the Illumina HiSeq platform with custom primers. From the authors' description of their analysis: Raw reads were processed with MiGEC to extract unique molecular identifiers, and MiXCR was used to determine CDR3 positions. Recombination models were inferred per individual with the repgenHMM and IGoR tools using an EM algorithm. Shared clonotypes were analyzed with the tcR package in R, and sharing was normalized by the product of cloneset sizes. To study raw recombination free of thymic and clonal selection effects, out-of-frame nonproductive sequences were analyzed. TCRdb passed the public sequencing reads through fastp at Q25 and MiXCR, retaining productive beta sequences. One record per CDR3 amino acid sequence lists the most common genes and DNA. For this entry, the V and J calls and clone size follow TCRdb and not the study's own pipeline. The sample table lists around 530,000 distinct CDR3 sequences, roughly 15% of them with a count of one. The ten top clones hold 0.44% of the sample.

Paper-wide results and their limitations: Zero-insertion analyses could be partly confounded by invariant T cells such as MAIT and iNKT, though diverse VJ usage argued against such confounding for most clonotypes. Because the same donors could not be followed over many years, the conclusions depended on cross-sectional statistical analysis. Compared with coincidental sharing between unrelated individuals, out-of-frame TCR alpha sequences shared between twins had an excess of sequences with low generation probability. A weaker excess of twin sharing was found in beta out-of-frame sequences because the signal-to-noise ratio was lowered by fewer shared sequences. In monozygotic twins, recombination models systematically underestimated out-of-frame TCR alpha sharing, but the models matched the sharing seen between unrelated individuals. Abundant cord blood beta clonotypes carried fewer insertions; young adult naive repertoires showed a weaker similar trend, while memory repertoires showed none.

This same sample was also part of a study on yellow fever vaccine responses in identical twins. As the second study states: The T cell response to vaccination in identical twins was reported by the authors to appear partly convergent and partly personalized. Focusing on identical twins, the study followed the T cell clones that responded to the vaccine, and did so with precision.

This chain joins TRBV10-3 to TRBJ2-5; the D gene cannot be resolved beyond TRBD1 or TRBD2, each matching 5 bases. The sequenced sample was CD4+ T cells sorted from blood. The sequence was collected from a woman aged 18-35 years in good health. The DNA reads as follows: TGTGCCATCAGTTCCGCCAGGGACGGAGAGACCCAGTACTTC. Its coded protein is CAISSARDGETQYF.